This T cell receptor beta chain was recovered during a study of T-cell reconstitution after alpha-beta-depleted transplantation in children. This CDR3 is built from 15 residues. V was clipped by 10 bases and J by 6 bases; unmatched bases: 8. Per the germline V gene, CDR1 is MDHEN and CDR2 is SYDVKM. Concerning this clonotype itself: The target antigen is unknown.

TCRbeta library construction was performed incorporating unique molecular identifiers. TCRdb recomputed calls from the PCR reads with MiXCR, one row per CDR3 protein. This table has about 600,000 distinct CDR3 sequences, under 15% appearing once. Broader study findings: T-cell numbers and diversity one year post-transplant derived largely from freshly generated T cells.

The chain carries TRBV28 and TRBJ2-3, with 15 bases lining up with TRBD2. Sequencing was performed on PBMCs, mostly from graft donor cells, taken 360 days after TCRalphabeta/CD19-depleted stem cell transplant. The clonotype was recovered from a male patient between 10 and 17 years old who had a stem cell transplant for acute myeloid leukemia, so the T cells may come from the graft donor. The CDR3 here is CATWTSGRAADTQYF. The CDR3 nucleotides are TGTGCCACCTGGACTAGCGGGAGGGCCGCGGATACGCAGTATTTT. Full variable domain (outside the CDR3, taken from reference TRBV28 and TRBJ2-3): DVKVTQSSRYLVKRTGEKVFLECVQDMDHENMFWYRQDPGLGLRLIYFSYDVKMKEKGDIPEGYSVSREKKERFSLILESASTNQTSMYLCATWTSGRAADTQYFGPGTRLTVL.